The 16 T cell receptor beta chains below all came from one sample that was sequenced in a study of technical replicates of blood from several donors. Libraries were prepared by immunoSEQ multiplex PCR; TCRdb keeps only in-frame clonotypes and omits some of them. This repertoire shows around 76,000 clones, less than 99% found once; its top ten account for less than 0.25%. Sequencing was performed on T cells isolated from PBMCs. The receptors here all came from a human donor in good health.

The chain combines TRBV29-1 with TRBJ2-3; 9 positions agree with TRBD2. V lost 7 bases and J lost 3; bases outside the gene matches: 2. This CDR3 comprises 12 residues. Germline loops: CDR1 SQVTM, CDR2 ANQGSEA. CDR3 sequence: CSETSGTDTQYF. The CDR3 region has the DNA TGCAGCGAGACTAGCGGAACAGATACGCAGTATTTT.

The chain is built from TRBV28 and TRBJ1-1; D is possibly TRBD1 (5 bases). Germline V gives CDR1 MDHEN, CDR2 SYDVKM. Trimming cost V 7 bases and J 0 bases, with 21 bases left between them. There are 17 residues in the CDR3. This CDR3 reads CASTPTGGNLMNTEAFF. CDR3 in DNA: TGTGCCAGCACCCCAACCGGGGGTAACCTAATGAACACTGAAGCTTTCTTT.

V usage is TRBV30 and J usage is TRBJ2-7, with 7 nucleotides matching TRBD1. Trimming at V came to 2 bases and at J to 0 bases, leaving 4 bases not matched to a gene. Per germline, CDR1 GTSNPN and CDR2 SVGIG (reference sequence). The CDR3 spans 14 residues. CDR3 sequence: CAWSFNRGSYEQYF. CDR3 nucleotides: TGTGCCTGGAGTTTTAACAGGGGCTCCTACGAGCAGTACTTC.

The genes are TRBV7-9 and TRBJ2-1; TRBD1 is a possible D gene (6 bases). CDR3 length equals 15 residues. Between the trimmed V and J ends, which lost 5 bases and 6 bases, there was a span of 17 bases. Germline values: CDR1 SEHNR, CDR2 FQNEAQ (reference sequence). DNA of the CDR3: TGTGCCAGCAGCGGGGAAAGGACAGCTTCCAATGAGCAGTTCTTC. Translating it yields CASSGERTASNEQFF.

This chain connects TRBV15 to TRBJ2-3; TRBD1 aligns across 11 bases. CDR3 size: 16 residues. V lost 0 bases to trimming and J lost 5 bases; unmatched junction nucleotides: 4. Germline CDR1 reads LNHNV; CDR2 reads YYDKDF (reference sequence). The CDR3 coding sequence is TGTGCCACCAGCAGAGATAAGGACAGGGGGCAAGATACGCAGTATTTT. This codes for CATSRDKDRGQDTQYF.

CDR3 residues: CASSSLRFTEAFF. The CDR3 nucleotides are TGTGCCAGCAGCTCTTTGCGGTTCACTGAAGCTTTCTTT. The chain employs TRBV11-1 and TRBJ1-1, with D unresolved. Between the trimmed V and J ends, which lost 4 bases and 4 bases, there was a span of 10 bases. The germline V gene encodes CDR1 SGHAT and CDR2 FQDESV (reference sequence). The CDR3 contains 13 residues.

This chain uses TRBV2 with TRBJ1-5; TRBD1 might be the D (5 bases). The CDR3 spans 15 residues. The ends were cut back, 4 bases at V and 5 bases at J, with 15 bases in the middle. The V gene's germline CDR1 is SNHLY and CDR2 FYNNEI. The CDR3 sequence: CASSARGEGDQPQHF. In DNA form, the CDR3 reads TGTGCCAGCAGTGCCCGGGGGGAAGGCGATCAGCCCCAGCATTTT.

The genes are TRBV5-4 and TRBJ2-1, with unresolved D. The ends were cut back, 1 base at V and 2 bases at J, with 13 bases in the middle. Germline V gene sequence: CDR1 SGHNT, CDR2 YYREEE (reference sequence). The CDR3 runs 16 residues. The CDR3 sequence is CASSLMGDRPYNEQFF. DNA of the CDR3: TGTGCCAGCAGCTTGATGGGCGACCGGCCCTACAATGAGCAGTTCTTC.

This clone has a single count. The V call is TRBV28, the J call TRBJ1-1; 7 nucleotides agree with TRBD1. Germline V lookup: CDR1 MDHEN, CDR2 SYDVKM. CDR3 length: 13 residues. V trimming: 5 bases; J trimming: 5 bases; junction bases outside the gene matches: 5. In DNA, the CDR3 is TGTGCCAGCAGTCCCTTACAGGGGACTGAAGCTTTCTTT. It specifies CASSPLQGTEAFF.

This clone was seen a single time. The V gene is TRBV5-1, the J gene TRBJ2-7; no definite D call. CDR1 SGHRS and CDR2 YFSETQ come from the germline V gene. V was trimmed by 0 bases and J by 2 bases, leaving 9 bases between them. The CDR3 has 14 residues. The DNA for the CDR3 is TGCGCCAGCAGCTTGGGGGCAGGTACCTACGAGCAGTACTTC. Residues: CASSLGAGTYEQYF.

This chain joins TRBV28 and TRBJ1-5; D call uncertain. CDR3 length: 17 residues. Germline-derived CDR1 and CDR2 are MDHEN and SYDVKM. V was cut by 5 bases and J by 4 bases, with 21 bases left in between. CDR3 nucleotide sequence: TGTGCCAGCAGTACTGAAAGCGGAGGCATCGTTAATCAGCCCCAGCATTTT. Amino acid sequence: CASSTESGGIVNQPQHF.

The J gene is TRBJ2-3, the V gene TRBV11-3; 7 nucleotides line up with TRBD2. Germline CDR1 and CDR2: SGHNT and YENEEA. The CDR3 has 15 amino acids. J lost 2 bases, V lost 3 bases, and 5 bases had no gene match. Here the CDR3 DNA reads TGTGCCAGCAGCTTTGGGGCGGGAGTCACAGATACGCAGTATTTT. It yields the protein CASSFGAGVTDTQYF.

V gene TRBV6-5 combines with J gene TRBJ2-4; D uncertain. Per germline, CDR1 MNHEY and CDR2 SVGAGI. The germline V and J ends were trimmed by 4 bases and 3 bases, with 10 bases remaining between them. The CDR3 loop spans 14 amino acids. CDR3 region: CASSFGSNKNIQYF. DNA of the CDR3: TGTGCCAGCAGTTTCGGGTCAAACAAAAACATTCAGTACTTC.

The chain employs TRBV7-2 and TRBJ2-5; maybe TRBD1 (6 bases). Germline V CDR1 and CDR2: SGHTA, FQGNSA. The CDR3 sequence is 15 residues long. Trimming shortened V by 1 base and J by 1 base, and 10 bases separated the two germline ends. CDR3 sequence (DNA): TGTGCCAGCAGCTTAGGGCAGGGGACCCAAGAGACCCAGTACTTC. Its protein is CASSLGQGTQETQYF.

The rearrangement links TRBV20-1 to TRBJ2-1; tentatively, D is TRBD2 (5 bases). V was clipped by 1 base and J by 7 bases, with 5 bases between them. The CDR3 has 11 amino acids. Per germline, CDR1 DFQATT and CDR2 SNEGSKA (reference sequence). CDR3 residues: CSARGENEQFF. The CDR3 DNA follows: TGCAGTGCTAGAGGGGAGAATGAGCAGTTCTTC.

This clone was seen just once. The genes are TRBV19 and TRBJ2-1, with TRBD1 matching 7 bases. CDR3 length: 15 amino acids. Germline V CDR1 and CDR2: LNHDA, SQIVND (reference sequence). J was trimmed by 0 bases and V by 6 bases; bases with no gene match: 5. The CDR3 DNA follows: TGTGCCAGTAGGGGTGGGACAGTCTCCTACAATGAGCAGTTCTTC. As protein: CASRGGTVSYNEQFF.